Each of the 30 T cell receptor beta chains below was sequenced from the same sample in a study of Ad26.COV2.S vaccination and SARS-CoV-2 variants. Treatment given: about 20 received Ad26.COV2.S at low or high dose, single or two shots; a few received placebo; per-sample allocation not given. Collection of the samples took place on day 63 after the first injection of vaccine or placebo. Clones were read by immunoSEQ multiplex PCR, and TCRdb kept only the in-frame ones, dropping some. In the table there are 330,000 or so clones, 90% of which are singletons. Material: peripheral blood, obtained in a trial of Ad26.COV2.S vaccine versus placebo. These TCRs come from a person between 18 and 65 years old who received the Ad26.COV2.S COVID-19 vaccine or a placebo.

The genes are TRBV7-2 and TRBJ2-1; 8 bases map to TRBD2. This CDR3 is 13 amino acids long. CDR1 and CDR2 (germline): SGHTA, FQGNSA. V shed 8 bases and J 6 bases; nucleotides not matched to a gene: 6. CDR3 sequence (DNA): TGTGCCAGCCGGGGGGGGGCTGGCAATGAGCAGTTCTTC. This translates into CASRGGAGNEQFF.

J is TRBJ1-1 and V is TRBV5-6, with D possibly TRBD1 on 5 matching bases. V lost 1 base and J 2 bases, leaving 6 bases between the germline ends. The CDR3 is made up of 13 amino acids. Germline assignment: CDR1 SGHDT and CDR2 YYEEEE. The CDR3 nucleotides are TGTGCCAGCAGCTTGAGGGGAAACACTGAAGCTTTCTTT. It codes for CASSLRGNTEAFF.

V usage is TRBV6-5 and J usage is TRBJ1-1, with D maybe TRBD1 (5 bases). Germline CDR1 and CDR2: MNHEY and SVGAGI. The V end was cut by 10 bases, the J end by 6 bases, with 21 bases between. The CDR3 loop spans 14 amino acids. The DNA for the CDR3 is TGTGCCACCCAATCGCAGGGAGTCGGCTCTGAAGCTTTCTTT. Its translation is CATQSQGVGSEAFF.

The CDR3 is CASSIWSRGKDEQYF. CDR3 bases: TGTGCCAGCAGCATTTGGAGCAGGGGAAAGGACGAGCAGTACTTC. The chain has TRBV5-4 and TRBJ2-7; D might be TRBD1 (6 bases). Looked up from germline, CDR1 is SGHNT and CDR2 is YYREEE (reference sequence). Trimming cost V 4 bases and J 5 bases, with 19 bases left between them. CDR3 size: 15 residues.

The CDR3 nucleotides read TGTGCCAGCAGCCAAGCAACCACCTCGGGGGGCTACACCTTC. Translation: CASSQATTSGGYTF. The chain uses TRBV14 and TRBJ1-2; no firm D call. This CDR3 has 14 amino acids. V lost 1 base to trimming and J lost 8 bases, with 14 bases between them. From germline, CDR1 is SGHDN and CDR2 FVKESK.

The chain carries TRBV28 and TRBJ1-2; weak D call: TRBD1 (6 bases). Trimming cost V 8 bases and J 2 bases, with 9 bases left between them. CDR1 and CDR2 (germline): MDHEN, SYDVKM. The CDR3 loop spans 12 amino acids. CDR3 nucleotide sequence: TGTGCCAGCGGAGGACAGAACTATGGCTACACCTTC. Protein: CASGGQNYGYTF.

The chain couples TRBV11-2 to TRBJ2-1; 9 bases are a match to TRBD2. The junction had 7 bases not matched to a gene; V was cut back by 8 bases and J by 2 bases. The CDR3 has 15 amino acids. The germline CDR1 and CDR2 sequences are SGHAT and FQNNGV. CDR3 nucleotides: TGTGCCAGCGCACTTAGCGGGGGAACCTACAATGAGCAGTTCTTC. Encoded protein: CASALSGGTYNEQFF.

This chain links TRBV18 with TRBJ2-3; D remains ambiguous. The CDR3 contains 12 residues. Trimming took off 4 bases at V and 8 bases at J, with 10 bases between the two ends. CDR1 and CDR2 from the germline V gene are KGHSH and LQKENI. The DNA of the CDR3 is TGTGCCAGCTCACATGCTACCGGTACGCAGTATTTT. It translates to CASSHATGTQYF.

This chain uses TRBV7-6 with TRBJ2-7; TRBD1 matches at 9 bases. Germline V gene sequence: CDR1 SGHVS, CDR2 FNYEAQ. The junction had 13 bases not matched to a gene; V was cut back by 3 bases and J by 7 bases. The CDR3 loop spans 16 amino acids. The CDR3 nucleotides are TGTGCCAGCAGCTTGTTACCTCCGGGACAGGGTACGGAGCAGTACGTC. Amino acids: CASSLLPPGQGTEQYV.

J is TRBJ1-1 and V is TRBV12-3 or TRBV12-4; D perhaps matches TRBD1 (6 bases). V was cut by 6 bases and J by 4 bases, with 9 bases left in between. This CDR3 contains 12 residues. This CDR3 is CASRGGGTEAFF. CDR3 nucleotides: TGTGCCAGCAGAGGGGGGGGCACTGAAGCTTTCTTT.

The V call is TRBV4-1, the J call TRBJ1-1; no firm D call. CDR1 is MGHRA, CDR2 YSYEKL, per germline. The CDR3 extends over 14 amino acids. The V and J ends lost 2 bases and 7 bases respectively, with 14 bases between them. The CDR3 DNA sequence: TGCGCCAGCAGCCAAACCCCCCCTTATGATGAAGCTTTCTTT. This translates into CASSQTPPYDEAFF.

In nucleotides, the CDR3 is TGCGCCAGCAGCTCCATTCCGGGACAGGGCTTGGAGCCCTATGGCTACACCTTC. Translated, it gives CASSSIPGQGLEPYGYTF. The chain uses TRBV5-1 and TRBJ1-2, with 9 bases aligning to TRBD1. CDR3 size: 18 residues. Trimming took 3 bases from V and 4 from J; bases not matched to a gene: 16. Germline CDR1 is SGHRS and CDR2 is YFSETQ.

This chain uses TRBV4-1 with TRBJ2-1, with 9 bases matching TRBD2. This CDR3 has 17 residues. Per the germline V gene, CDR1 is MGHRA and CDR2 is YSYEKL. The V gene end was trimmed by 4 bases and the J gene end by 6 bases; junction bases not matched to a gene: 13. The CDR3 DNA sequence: TGCGCCAGCAGCCCATACAGGGCGGGAGGGCCCTTCAATGAGCAGTTCTTC. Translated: CASSPYRAGGPFNEQFF.

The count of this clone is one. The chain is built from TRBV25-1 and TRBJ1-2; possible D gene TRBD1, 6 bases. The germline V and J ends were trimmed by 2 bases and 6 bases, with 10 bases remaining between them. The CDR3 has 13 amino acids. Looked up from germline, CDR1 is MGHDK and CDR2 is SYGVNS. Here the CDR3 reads CASSEPNRDGYTF. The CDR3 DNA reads TGTGCCAGCAGTGAACCCAACAGGGATGGCTACACCTTC.

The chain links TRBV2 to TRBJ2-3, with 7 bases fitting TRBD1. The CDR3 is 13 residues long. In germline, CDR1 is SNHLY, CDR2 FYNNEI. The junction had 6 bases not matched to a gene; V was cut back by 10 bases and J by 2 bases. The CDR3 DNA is TGTGCCACCTCGGGACAGAACACAGATACGCAGTATTTT. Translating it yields CATSGQNTDTQYF. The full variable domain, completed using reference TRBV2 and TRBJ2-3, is EPEVTQTPSHQVTQMGQEVILRCVPISNHLYFYWYRQILGQKVEFLVSFYNNEISEKSEIFDDQFSVERPDGSNFTLKIRSTKLEDSAMYFCATSGQNTDTQYFGPGTRLTVL.

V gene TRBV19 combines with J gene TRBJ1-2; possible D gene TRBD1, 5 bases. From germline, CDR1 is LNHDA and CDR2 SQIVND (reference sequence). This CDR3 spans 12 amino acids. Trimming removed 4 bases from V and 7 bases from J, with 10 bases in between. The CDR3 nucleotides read TGTGCCAGTAGTACGAGGGGCGGTGGCTACACCTTC. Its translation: CASSTRGGGYTF.

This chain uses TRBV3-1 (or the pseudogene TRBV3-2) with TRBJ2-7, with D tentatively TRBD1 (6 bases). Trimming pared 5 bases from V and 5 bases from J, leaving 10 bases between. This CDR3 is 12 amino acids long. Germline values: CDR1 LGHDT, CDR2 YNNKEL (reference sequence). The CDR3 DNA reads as TGTGCCAGCAGCTCAGGGGTTCACGAGCAGTACTTC. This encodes CASSSGVHEQYF.

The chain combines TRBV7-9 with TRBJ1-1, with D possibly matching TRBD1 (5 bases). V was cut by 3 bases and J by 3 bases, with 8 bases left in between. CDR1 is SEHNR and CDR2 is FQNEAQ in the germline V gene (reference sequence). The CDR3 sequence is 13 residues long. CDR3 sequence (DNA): TGTGCCAGCAGCTTCGACAGTTACACTGAAGCTTTCTTT. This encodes CASSFDSYTEAFF.

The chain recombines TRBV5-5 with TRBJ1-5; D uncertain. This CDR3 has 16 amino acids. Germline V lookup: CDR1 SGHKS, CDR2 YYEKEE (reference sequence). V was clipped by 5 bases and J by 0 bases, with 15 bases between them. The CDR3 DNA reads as TGTGCCAGCAGTACGGATGCTTCCTATAGCAATCAGCCCCAGCATTTT. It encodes CASSTDASYSNQPQHF.

The CDR3 DNA reads as TGTGCCATCAGCGTGGGACAGAACTCTGGAAACACCATATATTTT. Its protein product is CAISVGQNSGNTIYF. The rearrangement joins TRBV10-3 to TRBJ1-3; 7 nucleotides align to TRBD1. Looked up from germline, CDR1 is ENHRY and CDR2 is SYGVKD. V lost 6 bases, J lost 0 bases, and 5 bases stayed unmatched. CDR3 length equals 15 residues.

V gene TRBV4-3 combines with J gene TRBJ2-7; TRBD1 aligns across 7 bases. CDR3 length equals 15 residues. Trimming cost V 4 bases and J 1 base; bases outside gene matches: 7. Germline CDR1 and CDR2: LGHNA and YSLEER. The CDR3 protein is CASSRNKGQSYEQYF. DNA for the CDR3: TGCGCCAGCAGCCGCAATAAGGGACAGTCCTACGAGCAGTACTTC.

This CDR3 is CATGPGWAQNNEQFF. DNA for the CDR3: TGTGCCACGGGACCAGGGTGGGCCCAAAACAATGAGCAGTTCTTC. This rearrangement joins TRBV3-1 (or the pseudogene TRBV3-2) to TRBJ2-1; D possibly uses TRBD1 or TRBD2 (5 bases each). V dropped 10 bases and J dropped 5 bases, with 21 bases sitting between them. CDR1 is LGHDT and CDR2 is YNNKEL in the germline V gene (reference sequence). The CDR3 is 15 residues long.

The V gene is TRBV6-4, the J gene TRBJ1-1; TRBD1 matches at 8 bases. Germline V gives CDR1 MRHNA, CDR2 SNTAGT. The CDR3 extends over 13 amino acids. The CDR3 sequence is CGQGAGGDTEAFF. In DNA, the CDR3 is TGTGGCCAGGGGGCAGGTGGGGACACTGAAGCTTTCTTT.

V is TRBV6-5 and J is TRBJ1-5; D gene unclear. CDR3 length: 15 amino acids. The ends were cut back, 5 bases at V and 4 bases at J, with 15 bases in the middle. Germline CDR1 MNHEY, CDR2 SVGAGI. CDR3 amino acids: CASSPRAILNQPQHF. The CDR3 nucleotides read TGTGCCAGCAGTCCTCGGGCCATCCTAAATCAGCCCCAGCATTTT.

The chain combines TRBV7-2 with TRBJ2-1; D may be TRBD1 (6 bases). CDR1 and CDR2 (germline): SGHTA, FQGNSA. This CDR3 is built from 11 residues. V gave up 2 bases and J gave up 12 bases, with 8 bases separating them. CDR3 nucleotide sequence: TGTGCCAGCAGCTTAATAGGGGGGCAGTTCTTC. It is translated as CASSLIGGQFF. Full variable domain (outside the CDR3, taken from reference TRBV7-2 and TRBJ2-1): GAGVSQSPSNKVTEKGKDVELRCDPISGHTALYWYRQSLGQGLEFLIYFQGNSAPDKSGLPSDRFSAERTGGSVSTLTIQRTQQEDSAVYLCASSLIGGQFFGPGTRLTVL.

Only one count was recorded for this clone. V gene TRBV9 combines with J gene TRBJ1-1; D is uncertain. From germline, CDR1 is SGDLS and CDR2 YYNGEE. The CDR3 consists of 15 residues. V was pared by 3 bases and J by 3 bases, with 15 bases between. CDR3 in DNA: TGTGCCAGCAGCGCTCCACGAGGAGTTCACACTGAAGCTTTCTTT. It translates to CASSAPRGVHTEAFF.

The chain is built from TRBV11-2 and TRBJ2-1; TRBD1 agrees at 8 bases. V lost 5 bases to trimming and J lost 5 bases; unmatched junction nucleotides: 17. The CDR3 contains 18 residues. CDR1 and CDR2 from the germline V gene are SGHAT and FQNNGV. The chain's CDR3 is CASSASRTGGWKDNEQFF. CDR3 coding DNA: TGTGCCAGCAGCGCGTCCCGCACAGGGGGTTGGAAGGACAATGAGCAGTTCTTC. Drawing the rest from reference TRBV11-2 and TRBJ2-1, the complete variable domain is EAGVAQSPRYKIIEKRQSVAFWCNPISGHATLYWYQQILGQGPKLLIQFQNNGVVDDSQLPKDRFSAERLKGVDSTLKIQPAKLEDSAVYLCASSASRTGGWKDNEQFFGPGTRLTVL.

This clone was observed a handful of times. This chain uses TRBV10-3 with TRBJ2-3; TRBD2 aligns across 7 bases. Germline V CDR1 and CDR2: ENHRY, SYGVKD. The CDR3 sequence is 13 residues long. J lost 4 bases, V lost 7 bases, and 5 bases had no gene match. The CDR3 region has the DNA TGTGCCATCAAGGGCGGGGGAGCAGATACGCAGTATTTT. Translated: CAIKGGGADTQYF.

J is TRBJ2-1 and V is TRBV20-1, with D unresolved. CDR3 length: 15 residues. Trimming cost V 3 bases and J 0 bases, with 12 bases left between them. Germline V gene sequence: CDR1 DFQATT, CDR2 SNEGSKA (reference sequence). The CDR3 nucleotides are TGCAGTGCTAGTACCCCGGACCCCTCCTACAATGAGCAGTTCTTC. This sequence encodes CSASTPDPSYNEQFF.

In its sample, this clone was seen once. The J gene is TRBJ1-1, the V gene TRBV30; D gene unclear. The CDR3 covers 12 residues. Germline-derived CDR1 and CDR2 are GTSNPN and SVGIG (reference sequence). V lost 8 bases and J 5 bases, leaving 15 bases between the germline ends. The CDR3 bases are TGTGCCCAAATTAGCGGGGTTACTGAAGCTTTCTTT. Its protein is CAQISGVTEAFF.